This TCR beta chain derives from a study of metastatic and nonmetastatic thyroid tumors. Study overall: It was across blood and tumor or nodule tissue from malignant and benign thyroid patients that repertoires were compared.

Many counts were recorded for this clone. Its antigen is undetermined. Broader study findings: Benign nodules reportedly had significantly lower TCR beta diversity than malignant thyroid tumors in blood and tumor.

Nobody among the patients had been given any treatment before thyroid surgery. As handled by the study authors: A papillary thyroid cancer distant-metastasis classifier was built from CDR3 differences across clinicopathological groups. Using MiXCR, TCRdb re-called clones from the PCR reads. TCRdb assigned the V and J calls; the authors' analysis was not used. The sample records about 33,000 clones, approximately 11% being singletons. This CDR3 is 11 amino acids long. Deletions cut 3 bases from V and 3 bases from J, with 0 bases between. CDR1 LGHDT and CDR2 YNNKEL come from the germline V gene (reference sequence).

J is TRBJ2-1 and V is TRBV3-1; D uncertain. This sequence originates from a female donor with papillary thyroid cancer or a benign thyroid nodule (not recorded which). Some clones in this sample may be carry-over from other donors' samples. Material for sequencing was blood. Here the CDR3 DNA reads TGTGCCAGCAGCCACTACAATGAGCAGTTCTTC. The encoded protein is CASSHYNEQFF.